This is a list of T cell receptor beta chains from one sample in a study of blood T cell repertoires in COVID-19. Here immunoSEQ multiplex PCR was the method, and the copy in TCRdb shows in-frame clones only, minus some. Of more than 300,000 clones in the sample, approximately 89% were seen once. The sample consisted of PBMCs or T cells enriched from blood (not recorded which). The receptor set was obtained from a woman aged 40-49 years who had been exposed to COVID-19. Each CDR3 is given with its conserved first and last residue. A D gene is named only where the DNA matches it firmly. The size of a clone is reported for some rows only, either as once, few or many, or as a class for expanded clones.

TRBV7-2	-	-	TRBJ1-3	TGTGCCAGCAGCCCGACATATTCTGGAAACACCATATATTTT	CASSPTYSGNTIYF
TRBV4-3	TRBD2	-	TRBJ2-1	TGCGCCAGCAGCCCCAAATGGCCCCTAGCGGAGGGCAATGAGCAGTTCTTC	CASSPKWPLAEGNEQFF
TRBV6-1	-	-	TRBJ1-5	TGTGCCAGCAGTGAAGCGGGGGGTCAGCCCCAGCATTTT	CASSEAGGQPQHF
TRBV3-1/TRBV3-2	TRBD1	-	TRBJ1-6	TGTGCCAGCAGCCAAGATCGGGACAGGGGGTATTATTCACCCCTCCACTTT	CASSQDRDRGYYSPLHF
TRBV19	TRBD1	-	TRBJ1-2	TGTGCCAGTAGTCGGACAGGGGGTCGCGGCTACACCTTC	CASSRTGGRGYTF
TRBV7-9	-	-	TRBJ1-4	TGTGCCAGCAGCCCAAGGCCCCATCCGGGTGAAAAACTGTTTTTT	CASSPRPHPGEKLFF
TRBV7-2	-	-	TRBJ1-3	TGTGCCAGCAGCTTAGCGGGGGGAACCGGCGGGGACACCATATATTTT	CASSLAGGTGGDTIYF
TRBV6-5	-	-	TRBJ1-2	TGTGCCAGCAGTAGGACAGCCCAGGGCTACACCTTC	CASSRTAQGYTF
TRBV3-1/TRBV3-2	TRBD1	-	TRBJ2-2	TGTGCCAGCAGCCAAACAGGGGGCGATTCTACCGGGGAGCTGTTTTTT	CASSQTGGDSTGELFF
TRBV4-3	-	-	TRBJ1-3	TGCGCCAGCAGCCCGTCCGTGACAAGCTATCAACTCTCTGGAAACACCATATATTTT	CASSPSVTSYQLSGNTIYF
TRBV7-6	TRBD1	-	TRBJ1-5	TGTGCCAGCAGCTTAGGGGACAGCCGTAGCAATCAGCCCCAGCATTTT	CASSLGDSRSNQPQHF
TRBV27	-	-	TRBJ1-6	TGTGCCAGCAGTATACCGACTTATAATTCACCCCTCCACTTT	CASSIPTYNSPLHF
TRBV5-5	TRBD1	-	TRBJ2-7	TGTGCCAGCAGCTTAAGACCGGGACAGGGGTCCTACGAGCAGTACTTC	CASSLRPGQGSYEQYF
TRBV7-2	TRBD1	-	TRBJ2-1	TGTGCCAGCAGCTTGGACAGGTTTTCCTACAATGAGCAGTTCTTC	CASSLDRFSYNEQFF
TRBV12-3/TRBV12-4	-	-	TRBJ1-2	TGTGCCACCTGGTCGGACAGTCTCTATGGCTACACCTTC	CATWSDSLYGYTF
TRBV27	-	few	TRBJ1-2	TGTGCCAGCAGTTTAGGGGGGACCCCTGGCTATGGCTACACCTTC	CASSLGGTPGYGYTF
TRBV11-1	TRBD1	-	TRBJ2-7	TGTGCCAGCAGTCAAATTGGGACAGGGCCTATGCAGTACTTC	CASSQIGTGPMQYF
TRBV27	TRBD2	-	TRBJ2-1	TGTGCCAGCAGAGCGGGACTCTCCTACAATGAGCAGTTCTTC	CASRAGLSYNEQFF
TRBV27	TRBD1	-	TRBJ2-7	TGTGCCAGCAGTTTATTTAGGGGGACAGGGGGCTCCTACGAGCAGTACTTC	CASSLFRGTGGSYEQYF
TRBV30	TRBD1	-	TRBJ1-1	TGTGCCTGGAGTCGGACAGGGGACACTGAAGCTTTCTTT	CAWSRTGDTEAFF
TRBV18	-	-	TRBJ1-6	TGTGCCAGCTCACCGGAGGGGACTTATTCACCCCTCCACTTT	CASSPEGTYSPLHF
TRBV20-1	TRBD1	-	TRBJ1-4	TGCAGTGCTAGTCTCGGACAGGGAGACTTCTATAATGAAAAACTGTTTTTT	CSASLGQGDFYNEKLFF
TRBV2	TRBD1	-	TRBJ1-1	TGTGCCAGCACTAAAACAGGGGGCTTAACTGAAGCTTTCTTT	CASTKTGGLTEAFF
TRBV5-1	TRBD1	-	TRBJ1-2	TGCGCCAGCAGCCCCGGACAGGGGGACGCCTATGGCTACACCTTC	CASSPGQGDAYGYTF